The clone carrying this TCR beta chain was seen at least ten times. Its antigen is not identified. Quantitative 5'-RACE was performed with molecular barcodes, and it yielded the TCR beta libraries. TCRdb analysed the 5' RACE reads with MiXCR anew, one entry per CDR3 protein. The sample lists about 840,000 distinct CDR3 sequences, about 10% seen once, with approximately 0.5% in the top ten. The data were taken from a study of CD8 T cells in ankylosing spondylitis. Broader study findings: A TCR beta motif of several highly homologous variants seemed to mark ankylosing spondylitis blood.

This CDR3 is 12 amino acids long. CDR1 SGDLS and CDR2 YYNGEE come from the germline V gene. The V gene lost 3 bases and the J gene lost 4 bases, with 7 bases spanning the gap. The chain joins TRBV9 to TRBJ1-2, with D uncertain. This receptor was identified in a male donor with ankylosing spondylitis. Sequenced input: blood, either unsorted or a sorted T cell fraction (not recorded which). CDR3 DNA: TGTGCCAGCAGCGCGGATTTCTATGGCTACACCTTC. Translating it yields CASSADFYGYTF.